These 12 T cell receptor beta chains were sequenced from one sample in a study of blood T cell repertoires in COVID-19. The assay was immunoSEQ multiplex PCR, and TCRdb's table has in-frame clones only and misses some. The sample lists approximately 89,000 clones; roughly nine tenths were seen once. The sequenced material came from peripheral blood. The receptors originated from a man aged 65-85 years with acute or convalescent COVID-19.

The chain couples TRBV5-1 to TRBJ2-7, with D possibly being TRBD1 (6 bases). V was pared by 3 bases and J by 5 bases, with 18 bases between. There are 15 residues in the CDR3. Germline V CDR1 and CDR2: SGHRS, YFSETQ. The CDR3 sequence: CASSYGTTLRNEQYF. The CDR3 nucleotides are TGCGCCAGCAGCTATGGGACAACCCTTCGGAACGAGCAGTACTTC.

V gene TRBV6-7 combines with J gene TRBJ1-5, with 9 bases that match TRBD1. TRBV6-7 is placed among ORFs of uncertain function. V lost 6 bases, J lost 7 bases, and 10 bases stayed unmatched. The CDR3 runs to 15 residues. CDR3 region: CASRYPGQGRQPQHF. In DNA form, the CDR3 reads TGTGCCAGCAGGTATCCGGGACAGGGTAGACAGCCCCAGCATTTT.

This clone was observed once. The J gene is TRBJ1-4, the V gene TRBV5-1; tentative D call: TRBD1 (5 bases). Germline loops: CDR1 SGHRS, CDR2 YFSETQ. The CDR3 contains 16 residues. V lost 0 bases, J lost 5 bases, and 14 bases lay in between. For the CDR3, the DNA is TGCGCCAGCAGCTTGGAACTAGCGGGGGAGAATGAAAAACTGTTTTTT. Translation: CASSLELAGENEKLFF.

The chain carries TRBV27 and TRBJ1-1, with unresolved D. Germline-derived CDR1 and CDR2 are MNHEY and SMNVEV (reference sequence). The CDR3 runs to 13 residues. V was clipped by 4 bases and J by 1 base, with 7 bases between them. CDR3 in DNA: TGTGCCAGCAGTTACCGACAGAACACTGAAGCTTTCTTT. Protein sequence: CASSYRQNTEAFF.

V usage is TRBV6-1 and J usage is TRBJ1-6; tentative D call: TRBD1 (5 bases). Trimming took off 4 bases at V and 0 bases at J, with 16 bases between the two ends. CDR1 and CDR2 (germline): MNHNS, SASEGT. The CDR3 covers 18 residues. The CDR3 is CASSGGPTASSYNSPLHF. For the CDR3, the DNA is TGTGCCAGCAGTGGGGGCCCAACGGCAAGCTCCTATAATTCACCCCTCCACTTT.

In DNA, the CDR3 is TGTGCCAGCTCACCACTTCAGGGACAGGGGGCGAAGGATACGCAGTATTTT. Translating it yields CASSPLQGQGAKDTQYF. J is TRBJ2-3 and V is TRBV18; 12 nucleotides line up with TRBD1. Germline values: CDR1 KGHSH, CDR2 LQKENI. The length of the CDR3 is 17 residues. The V and J ends lost 1 base and 6 bases, in that order; junction bases with no gene match: 8.

J is TRBJ1-2 and V is TRBV28; 7 bases agree with TRBD1. Unmatched junction bases numbered 8, after V lost 5 bases and J lost 8 bases. Germline assignment: CDR1 MDHEN and CDR2 SYDVKM. The CDR3 covers 13 residues. CDR3 amino acids: CASSDRQGQGYTF. CDR3 sequence (DNA): TGTGCCAGCAGTGATAGACAGGGTCAGGGCTACACCTTC.

CDR3 protein: CASSQGQPGQPQHF. CDR3 bases: TGTGCCAGCAGCCAAGGACAGCCGGGTCAGCCCCAGCATTTT. The rearrangement uses TRBV16 and TRBJ1-5, with D possibly being TRBD1 (6 bases). Trimming removed 2 bases at V and 6 bases at J, with 11 bases between. The CDR3 covers 14 residues. Germline V gene data show CDR1 as KGHSY and CDR2 as FQNENV.

CDR3 residues: CASRQQGANNQPQHF. CDR3 DNA: TGTGCCAGCAGACAACAGGGGGCGAACAATCAGCCCCAGCATTTT. The chain recombines TRBV6-5 with TRBJ1-5; 9 bases align to TRBD1. V trimming: 6 bases; J trimming: 3 bases; junction bases outside the gene matches: 6. The CDR3 totals 15 residues. Germline CDR1 reads MNHEY; CDR2 reads SVGAGI.

The rearrangement uses TRBV19 and TRBJ2-3; TRBD1 aligns across 7 bases. After removal of 6 bases from V and 2 bases from J, the junction contained 5 bases not matched to a gene. The CDR3 totals 14 residues. The germline CDR1 and CDR2 sequences are LNHDA and SQIVND (reference sequence). CDR3 protein: CASSLTGSTDTQYF. The CDR3 DNA sequence: TGTGCCAGTAGCCTGACAGGGTCCACAGATACGCAGTATTTT.

The rearrangement uses TRBV9 and TRBJ1-2; D might be TRBD1 (6 bases). The germline V gene has CDR1 SGDLS and CDR2 YYNGEE. The CDR3 consists of 13 residues. Between the trimmed V and J ends, which lost 2 bases and 7 bases, there was a span of 12 bases. The CDR3 reads CASSVQAGAGYTF. As DNA, the CDR3 is TGTGCCAGCAGCGTTCAAGCAGGGGCTGGCTACACCTTC.

The chain joins TRBV5-1 to TRBJ1-1; D uncertain. The germline V gene has CDR1 SGHRS and CDR2 YFSETQ. The CDR3 consists of 14 residues. Trimming cost V 2 bases and J 1 base, with 9 bases left between them. CDR3 region: CASSFGAGNTEAFF. DNA for the CDR3: TGCGCCAGCAGCTTTGGTGCAGGGAACACTGAAGCTTTCTTT.